The T cell receptor (beta chain) under discussion was sequenced for a study of Ad26.COV2.S vaccination and SARS-CoV-2 variants. The CDR3 covers 14 residues. V dropped 4 bases and J dropped 8 bases, with 17 bases sitting between them. Germline CDR1 and CDR2: LGHNA and YSLEER. Measured with immunoSEQ multiplex PCR; TCRdb has only the in-frame clones, and not every one. The sample records roughly 380,000 clones, around 84% being singletons. Treatment here: some 20 received Ad26.COV2.S at low or high dose, single or two shots; 5 received placebo; per-sample allocation not given. Sample collection was performed on day 63 after the first vaccine or placebo injection.

The chain combines TRBV4-3 with TRBJ1-1, with D perhaps TRBD1 (5 bases). The origin of this receptor is a person between 18 and 59 years old who received the Ad26.COV2.S COVID-19 vaccine or a placebo. The material was peripheral blood, obtained in a trial of Ad26.COV2.S vaccine versus placebo. The CDR3: CASSRVRASGEAFF. CDR3 DNA: TGCGCCAGCAGCCGGGTCAGGGCTTCGGGAGAAGCTTTCTTT.